This TCR beta chain was sequenced during a study of T cell repertoires in cytomegalovirus infection. Study overall: Evidence of both CMV infection and a matching HLA type came from public TCR beta signatures.

Study results and caveats: There were HLA-C-restricted CMV-specific TCR beta clonotypes dominating the ex vivo response.

In regard to this clonotype: As yet, its antigen is unknown.

CDR1 and CDR2 from the germline V gene are LGHNA and YNFKEQ. The ends were cut back, 0 bases at V and 3 bases at J, with 8 bases in the middle. CDR3 length: 14 residues. MiXCR was run by TCRdb on the reads, yielding one entry per CDR3 protein. Here the sample spans approximately 770,000 distinct CDR3 sequences, 25% to 30% being singletons. Sequencing was performed on cultured CD8+ T cells from PBMCs, taken from culture after CMV antigen stimulation. This TCR was recovered from a human donor in good health (CMV status not recorded). Some clones in this sample may be carry-over from other donors' samples. This chain uses TRBV4-2 with TRBJ1-2; D ambiguous. The CDR3, as DNA: TGTGCCAGCAGCCAAGAGGCAGAGGACTATGGCTACACCTTC. Translating gives CASSQEAEDYGYTF.